The sequence of this T cell receptor beta chain was determined in a study of yellow fever vaccine responses in identical twins. As regards this clonotype: Its specificity is unknown.

V lost 5 bases and J lost 6, with 17 bases in between. The V gene's germline CDR1 is PRHDT and CDR2 FYEKMQ (reference sequence). The CDR3 length is 14 residues. Whole-study results and caveats: Reported findings indicate that twins' vaccine T cell responses seemed partially convergent, partially personalized.

Each CDR3 protein is one row after TCRdb ran MiXCR on the RT-PCR reads. The sample contains 1,000 or so distinct CDR3 sequences, approximately 80% of which appear only once. This chain joins TRBV13 and TRBJ2-7; maybe TRBD1 (5 bases). The sequence was collected from a woman aged 18 to 35 who received the yellow fever vaccine. The sample consisted of T cells from blood (PBMCs), unsorted or a sorted subset (not recorded which), taken before or after yellow fever vaccination (not recorded which). The CDR3 loop is CASSVLGEGSEQYF. CDR3 nucleotides: TGTGCCAGCAGCGTTCTAGGGGAAGGTTCCGAGCAGTACTTC.